Following are 22 T cell receptor beta chains from one sample sequenced in a study of T cell changes during pregnancy in multiple sclerosis. Some clones are missing from TCRdb's copy, which holds only in-frame ones; the method was immunoSEQ multiplex PCR. The sample includes tens of thousands of clones, over 80% seen only once; the top ten take around 5%. This specimen consisted of peripheral blood, obtained in the first trimester of pregnancy. These receptor sequences come from a female donor in good health, enrolled as a control in a pregnancy study.

This rearrangement joins TRBV27 to TRBJ2-7; D unresolved. V shed 3 bases and J shed 2 bases, with 17 bases lying between them. Germline CDR1 reads MNHEY; CDR2 reads SMNVEV (reference sequence). The CDR3 sequence is 16 residues long. CDR3: CASSFLALSLPYEQYF. The CDR3 bases are TGTGCCAGCAGTTTCTTAGCCCTTTCCCTACCCTACGAGCAGTACTTC.

The chain has TRBV6-5 and TRBJ2-5; TRBD2 aligns across 13 bases. From germline, CDR1 is MNHEY and CDR2 SVGAGI. This CDR3 is built from 16 residues. Unmatched junction bases numbered 2, after V lost 2 bases and J lost 2 bases. In DNA form, the CDR3 reads TGTGCCAGCAGTTACCTGGGACTAGCGGGGCAAGAGACCCAGTACTTC. Amino acids: CASSYLGLAGQETQYF.

The gene calls are TRBV6-1 and TRBJ2-5, with 9 bases lining up with TRBD2. The J segment lost 4 bases and the V segment lost 8 bases, leaving 5 bases of the junction unmatched. The germline V gene encodes CDR1 MNHNS and CDR2 SASEGT. The CDR3 totals 13 residues. The chain's CDR3 is CASLSGRAETQYF. DNA for the CDR3: TGTGCCAGCCTTAGCGGGAGAGCAGAGACCCAGTACTTC.

This chain links TRBV6-1 with TRBJ1-6; D is uncertain. Germline V lookup: CDR1 MNHNS, CDR2 SASEGT. Trimming took 3 bases from V and 8 from J, leaving 5 bases between them. CDR3 length equals 12 residues. Here the CDR3 reads CASSETYSPLHF. CDR3 sequence (DNA): TGTGCCAGCAGTGAGACATATTCACCCCTCCACTTT.

The rearrangement uses TRBV6-1 and TRBJ1-2; a possible D gene is TRBD1 (6 bases). This CDR3 is 14 amino acids long. The germline CDR1 and CDR2 sequences are MNHNS and SASEGT. V dropped 8 bases and J dropped 4 bases, with 17 bases sitting between them. The CDR3 sequence is CASARAGDSYGYTF. As DNA, the CDR3 is TGTGCCAGCGCCCGGGCAGGGGATAGCTATGGCTACACCTTC.

The CDR3 coding sequence is TGTGCCAGCATTCCACTAGCGGGAGGGCCGAATGAGCAGTTCTTC. It translates to CASIPLAGGPNEQFF. V usage is TRBV28 and J usage is TRBJ2-1; 13 bases match TRBD2. This CDR3 is 15 amino acids long. Germline values: CDR1 MDHEN, CDR2 SYDVKM. The V gene end was trimmed by 7 bases and the J gene end by 7 bases; junction bases not matched to a gene: 7.

The V and J genes are TRBV19 and TRBJ1-1; 7 bases line up with TRBD1. Unmatched junction bases numbered 9, after V lost 3 bases and J lost 5 bases. The CDR3 extends over 15 amino acids. The germline gives CDR1 LNHDA, CDR2 SQIVND (reference sequence). Here the CDR3 reads CASSIKGGAGTEAFF. CDR3 nucleotides: TGTGCCAGTAGTATTAAAGGGGGCGCGGGGACTGAAGCTTTCTTT.

This clone was picked up one time. The V and J genes are TRBV15 and TRBJ1-2, with 8 nucleotides matching TRBD1. The CDR3 has 17 amino acids. The germline CDR1 and CDR2 sequences are LNHNV and YYDKDF (reference sequence). The trim removed 3 bases at V and 0 bases at J, leaving 9 bases unmatched. Here the CDR3 DNA reads TGTGCCACCAGCAGGTTAGCGCGGACAGGGTCTAACTATGGCTACACCTTC. This sequence encodes CATSRLARTGSNYGYTF.

This clone was found a few times. V gene TRBV2 combines with J gene TRBJ2-5; weak D call: TRBD1 (6 bases). The CDR3 has 14 residues. V lost 6 bases and J 2 bases, leaving 13 bases between the germline ends. From germline, CDR1 is SNHLY and CDR2 FYNNEI. Written as DNA, the CDR3 is TGTGCCAGCAGCACGGGACACTTTCAAGAGACCCAGTACTTC. This encodes CASSTGHFQETQYF.

The chain combines TRBV18 with TRBJ1-3; no firm D call. Germline V gives CDR1 KGHSH, CDR2 LQKENI. The CDR3 has 14 amino acids. V lost 3 bases, J lost 4 bases, and 10 bases lay in between. The DNA of the CDR3 is TGTGCCAGCTCACCTGGCCAAACGGGAAACACCATATATTTT. It yields the protein CASSPGQTGNTIYF.

This chain links TRBV6-4 with TRBJ1-5; no definite D call. The CDR3 runs 15 residues. Trimming pared 3 bases from V and 2 bases from J, leaving 11 bases between. Per germline, CDR1 MRHNA and CDR2 SNTAGT. CDR3 in amino acids: CASSEEDEGNQPQHF. CDR3 DNA: TGTGCCAGCAGTGAGGAAGACGAGGGCAATCAGCCCCAGCATTTT.

The chain joins TRBV2 to TRBJ1-6, with unresolved D. This CDR3 is built from 15 residues. Per the germline V gene, CDR1 is SNHLY and CDR2 is FYNNEI. The ends were cut back, 7 bases at V and 8 bases at J, with 18 bases in the middle. CDR3 region: CASKVRAGFDSPLHF. In DNA, the CDR3 is TGTGCCAGCAAGGTGCGGGCGGGTTTTGATTCACCCCTCCACTTT. The full variable domain, with the rest looked up from reference TRBV2 and TRBJ1-6, is EPEVTQTPSHQVTQMGQEVILRCVPISNHLYFYWYRQILGQKVEFLVSFYNNEISEKSEIFDDQFSVERPDGSNFTLKIRSTKLEDSAMYFCASKVRAGFDSPLHFGNGTRLTVT.

The chain has TRBV4-2 and TRBJ1-1, with 9 bases lining up with TRBD1. This CDR3 comprises 16 residues. After removal of 4 bases from V and 0 bases from J, the junction contained 6 bases not matched to a gene. CDR1 and CDR2 from the germline V gene are LGHNA and YNFKEQ. The CDR3 sequence is CASSLRQGGMNTEAFF. Here the CDR3 DNA reads TGTGCCAGCAGCCTACGACAGGGGGGCATGAACACTGAAGCTTTCTTT.

The DNA for the CDR3 is TGTGCCAGCAGTGAAAGTTTAGAAGCTGGAAACACCATATATTTT. Its protein product is CASSESLEAGNTIYF. The chain recombines TRBV6-1 with TRBJ1-3; D uncertain. The CDR3 is 15 amino acids. CDR1 is MNHNS, CDR2 SASEGT, per germline. V gave up 2 bases and J gave up 2 bases, with 10 bases separating them.

The chain links TRBV5-1 to TRBJ1-3, with 10 nucleotides matching TRBD1. The CDR3 covers 17 residues. Unmatched junction bases numbered 7, after V lost 1 base and J lost 3 bases. Germline V CDR1 and CDR2: SGHRS, YFSETQ. This CDR3 reads CASSLRGTGEVGNTIYF. The CDR3 coding sequence is TGCGCCAGCAGCTTGCGAGGGACAGGGGAAGTTGGAAACACCATATATTTT.

V usage is TRBV11-2 and J usage is TRBJ2-7, with 8 positions matching TRBD2. The CDR3 loop spans 15 amino acids. J was trimmed by 5 bases and V by 3 bases; bases with no gene match: 9. Germline V gives CDR1 SGHAT, CDR2 FQNNGV. This chain's CDR3 is CASSFSREGPHEQYF. The CDR3 bases are TGTGCCAGCAGCTTCAGCCGGGAGGGTCCCCACGAGCAGTACTTC.

The chain recombines TRBV7-2 with TRBJ2-1; D perhaps matches TRBD1 (6 bases). This CDR3 is built from 16 residues. Trimming removed 5 bases from V and 4 bases from J, with 18 bases in between. Germline CDR1 reads SGHTA; CDR2 reads FQGNSA. The CDR3 reads CASSGWGAGDYNEQFF. Written as DNA, the CDR3 is TGTGCCAGCAGCGGGTGGGGTGCAGGGGATTACAATGAGCAGTTCTTC.

V and J are TRBV10-3 and TRBJ2-1; possible D gene TRBD1, 5 bases. V was clipped by 7 bases and J by 4 bases, with 14 bases between them. Germline values: CDR1 ENHRY, CDR2 SYGVKD. The CDR3 is 14 amino acids. The CDR3 region has the DNA TGTGCCATCATCGACAGCCCACTGTACAATGAGCAGTTCTTC. Its protein is CAIIDSPLYNEQFF.

The V gene is TRBV11-2, the J gene TRBJ2-7; 11 bases agree with TRBD1. The CDR3 has 15 amino acids. After removal of 8 bases from V and 1 base from J, the junction contained 7 bases not matched to a gene. Per germline, CDR1 SGHAT and CDR2 FQNNGV. The CDR3 DNA follows: TGTGCCAGCCATGACCGGGACAGGGGGTCCTACGAGCAGTACTTC. Its protein product is CASHDRDRGSYEQYF.

The rearrangement uses TRBV7-9 and TRBJ1-5; D unclear. V lost 2 bases to trimming and J lost 13 bases, with 12 bases between them. The germline V gene encodes CDR1 SEHNR and CDR2 FQNEAQ (reference sequence). The CDR3 contains 12 residues. CDR3 nucleotides: TGTGCCAGCAGCTTATCCGCCAGTCTTCAGCATTTT. Its protein is CASSLSASLQHF.

This chain joins TRBV9 and TRBJ2-5; 7 bases agree with TRBD1. The better agreement between TRBJ2-7 and the DNA end casts doubt on the J call. Germline-derived CDR1 and CDR2 are SGDLS and YYNGEE. The CDR3 runs 13 residues. The CDR3 DNA is TGTGCCAGCAGCCCGGACAGGATGGGCGAGCAGTACTTC. Its translation is CASSPDRMGEQYF.

This clone has only one observation. The gene calls are TRBV18 and TRBJ1-2; D remains ambiguous. The CDR3 is 14 amino acids. The germline CDR1 and CDR2 sequences are KGHSH and LQKENI. Trimming shortened V by 0 bases and J by 4 bases, and 9 bases separated the two germline ends. This CDR3 is CASSPPLSTYGYTF. CDR3 nucleotide sequence: TGTGCCAGCTCACCACCGCTGTCTACCTATGGCTACACCTTC.